This T cell receptor beta chain was captured by sequencing in a study of shared clonotypes between healthy human individuals. Notes on the study in general: Read depth was anticipated to influence clonotype sharing among donors. Compared with clonotypes that all four donors shared, non-shared clonotypes had lower generation probabilities.

Libraries were prepared by immunoSEQ multiplex PCR; TCRdb keeps only in-frame clonotypes and omits some of them. The sample consists of approximately 2,200,000 clones, 85% to 95% of them appearing once. On this clone: Antigen: not known.

Germline V gene lookup returns CDR1 MNHEY and CDR2 SMNVEV (reference sequence). Trimming removed 6 bases from V and 4 bases from J; junction bases left unmatched: 12. The CDR3 consists of 15 residues. Terminally differentiated effector memory CD45RA+ cells were left out of the naive CD8 fraction, which was CD45RO-negative and positively selected for CCR7. V gene TRBV27 combines with J gene TRBJ2-7; 7 bases align to TRBD2. The TCR was taken from a man between 18 and 35 years old in good health. Some clones in this sample may be carry-over from other donors' samples. The sequencing input was naive CD8+ T cells from PBMCs. CDR3 protein: CASSSINLRGYEQYF. CDR3 nucleotide sequence: TGTGCCAGCAGCTCTATTAACCTGCGGGGGTACGAGCAGTACTTC.